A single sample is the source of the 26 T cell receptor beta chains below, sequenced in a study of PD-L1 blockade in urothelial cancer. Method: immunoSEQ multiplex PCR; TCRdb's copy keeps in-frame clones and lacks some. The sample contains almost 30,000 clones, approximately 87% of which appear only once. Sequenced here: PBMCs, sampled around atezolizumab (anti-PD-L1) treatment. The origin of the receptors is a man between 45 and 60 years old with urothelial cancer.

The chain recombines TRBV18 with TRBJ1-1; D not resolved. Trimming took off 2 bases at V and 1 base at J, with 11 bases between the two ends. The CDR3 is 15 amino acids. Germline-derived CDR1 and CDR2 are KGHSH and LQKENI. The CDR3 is CASSPEFWANTEAFF. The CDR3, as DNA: TGTGCCAGCTCACCAGAGTTCTGGGCGAACACTGAAGCTTTCTTT.

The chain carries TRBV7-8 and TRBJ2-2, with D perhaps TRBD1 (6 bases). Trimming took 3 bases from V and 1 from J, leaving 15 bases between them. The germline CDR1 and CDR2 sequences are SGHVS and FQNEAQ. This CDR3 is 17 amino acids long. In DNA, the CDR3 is TGTGCCAGCAGCTTTCCTTACAGGGATTGGAACACCGGGGAGCTGTTTTTT. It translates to CASSFPYRDWNTGELFF.

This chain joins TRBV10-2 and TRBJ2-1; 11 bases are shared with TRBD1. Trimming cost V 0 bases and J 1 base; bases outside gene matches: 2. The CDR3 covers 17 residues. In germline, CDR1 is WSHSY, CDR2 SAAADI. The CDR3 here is CASSESGQGASYNEQFF. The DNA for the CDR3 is TGCGCCAGCAGTGAGTCCGGACAGGGGGCGTCCTACAATGAGCAGTTCTTC.

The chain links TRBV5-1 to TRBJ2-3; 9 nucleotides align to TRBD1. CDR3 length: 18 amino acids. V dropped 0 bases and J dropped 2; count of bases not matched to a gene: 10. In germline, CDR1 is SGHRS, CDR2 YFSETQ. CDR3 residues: CASSLAPRQGDPTDTQYF. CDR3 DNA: TGCGCCAGCAGCTTGGCTCCCAGACAGGGGGACCCCACAGATACGCAGTATTTT.

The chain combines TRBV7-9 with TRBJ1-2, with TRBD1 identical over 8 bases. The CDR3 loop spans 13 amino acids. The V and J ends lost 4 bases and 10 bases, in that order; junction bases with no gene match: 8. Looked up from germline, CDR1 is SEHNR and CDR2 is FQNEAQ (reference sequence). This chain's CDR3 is CASSSDRVRDYTF. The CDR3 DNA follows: TGTGCCAGCAGCTCGGACAGGGTGAGGGACTACACCTTC.

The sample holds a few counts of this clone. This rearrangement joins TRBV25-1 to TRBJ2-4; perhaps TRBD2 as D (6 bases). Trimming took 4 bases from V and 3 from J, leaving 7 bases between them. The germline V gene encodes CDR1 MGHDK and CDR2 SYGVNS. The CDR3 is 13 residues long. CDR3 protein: CASSAGDKNIQYF. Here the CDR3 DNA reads TGTGCCAGCAGTGCGGGGGACAAAAACATTCAGTACTTC. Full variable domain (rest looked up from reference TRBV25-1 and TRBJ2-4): EADIYQTPRYLVIGTGKKITLECSQTMGHDKMYWYQQDPGMELHLIHYSYGVNSTEKGDLSSESTVSRIRTEHFPLTLESARPSHTSQYLCASSAGDKNIQYFGAGTRLSVL.

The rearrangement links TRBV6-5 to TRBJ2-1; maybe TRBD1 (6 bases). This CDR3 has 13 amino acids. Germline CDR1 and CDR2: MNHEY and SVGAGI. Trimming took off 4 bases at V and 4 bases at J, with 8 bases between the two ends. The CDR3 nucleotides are TGTGCCAGCAGTTCAACAGGGTACAATGAGCAGTTCTTC. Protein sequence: CASSSTGYNEQFF.

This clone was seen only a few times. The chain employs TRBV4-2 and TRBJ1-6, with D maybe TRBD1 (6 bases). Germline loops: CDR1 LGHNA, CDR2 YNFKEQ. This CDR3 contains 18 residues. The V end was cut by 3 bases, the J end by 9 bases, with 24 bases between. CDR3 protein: CASSHHDRLDRRGSPLHF. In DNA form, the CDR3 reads TGTGCCAGCAGCCACCATGACCGATTAGACAGGCGCGGTTCACCCCTCCACTTT.

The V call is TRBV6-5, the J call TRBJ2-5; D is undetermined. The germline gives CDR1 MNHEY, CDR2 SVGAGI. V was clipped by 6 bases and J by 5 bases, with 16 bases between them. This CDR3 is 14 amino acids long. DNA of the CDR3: TGTGCCAGCAGCCGTCCTGGAGCGCGGGAGACCCAGTACTTC. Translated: CASSRPGARETQYF.

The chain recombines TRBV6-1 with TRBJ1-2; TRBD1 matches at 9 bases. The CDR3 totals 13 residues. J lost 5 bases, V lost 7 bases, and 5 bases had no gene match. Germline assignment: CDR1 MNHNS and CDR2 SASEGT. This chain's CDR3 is CASTEQGAYGYTF. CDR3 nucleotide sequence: TGTGCCAGCACCGAACAGGGGGCGTATGGCTACACCTTC.

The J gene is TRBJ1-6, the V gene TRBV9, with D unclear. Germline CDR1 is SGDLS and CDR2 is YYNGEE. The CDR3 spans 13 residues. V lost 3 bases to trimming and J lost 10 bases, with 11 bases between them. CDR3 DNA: TGTGCCAGCAGCGACCTAGTCGGATCACCCCTCCACTTT. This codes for CASSDLVGSPLHF.

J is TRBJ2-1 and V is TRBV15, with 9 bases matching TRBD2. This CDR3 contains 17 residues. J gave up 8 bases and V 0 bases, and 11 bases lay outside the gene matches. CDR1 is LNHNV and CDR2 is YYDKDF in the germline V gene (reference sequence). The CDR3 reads CATSRDGAGGLSDEQFF. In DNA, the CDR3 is TGTGCCACCAGCAGAGATGGGGCGGGGGGGCTTTCCGATGAGCAGTTCTTC.

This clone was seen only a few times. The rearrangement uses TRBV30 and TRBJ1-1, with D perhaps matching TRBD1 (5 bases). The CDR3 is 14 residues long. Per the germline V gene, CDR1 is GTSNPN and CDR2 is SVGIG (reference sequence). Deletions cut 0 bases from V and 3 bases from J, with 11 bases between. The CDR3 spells CAWSVGGGDTEAFF. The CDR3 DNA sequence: TGTGCCTGGAGTGTGGGTGGGGGGGACACTGAAGCTTTCTTT.

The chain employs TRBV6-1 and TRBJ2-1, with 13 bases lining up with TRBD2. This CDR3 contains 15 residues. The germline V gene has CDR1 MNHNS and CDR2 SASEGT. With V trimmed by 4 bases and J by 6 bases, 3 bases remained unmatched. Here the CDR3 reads CASSATSGRANEQFF. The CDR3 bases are TGTGCCAGCAGTGCCACTAGCGGGAGGGCCAATGAGCAGTTCTTC.

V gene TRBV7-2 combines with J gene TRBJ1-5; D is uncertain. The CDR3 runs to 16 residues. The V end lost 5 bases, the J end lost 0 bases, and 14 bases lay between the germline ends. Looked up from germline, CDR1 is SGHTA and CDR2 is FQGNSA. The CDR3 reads CASSPLTGLSNQPQHF. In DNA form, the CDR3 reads TGTGCCAGCAGCCCCTTAACTGGACTTAGCAATCAGCCCCAGCATTTT. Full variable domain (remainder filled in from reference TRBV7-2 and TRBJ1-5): GAGVSQSPSNKVTEKGKDVELRCDPISGHTALYWYRQSLGQGLEFLIYFQGNSAPDKSGLPSDRFSAERTGGSVSTLTIQRTQQEDSAVYLCASSPLTGLSNQPQHFGDGTRLSIL.

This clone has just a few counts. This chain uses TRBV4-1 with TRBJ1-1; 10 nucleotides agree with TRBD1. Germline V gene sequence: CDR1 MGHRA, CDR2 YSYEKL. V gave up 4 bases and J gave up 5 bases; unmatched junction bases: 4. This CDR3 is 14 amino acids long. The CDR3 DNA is TGCGCCAGCAGCCGACAGGGGGCAGGAACTGAAGCTTTCTTT. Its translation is CASSRQGAGTEAFF.

CDR3 DNA sequence: TGTGCCACTTTAGCGGGGGGGCTTACAGATACGCAGTATTTT. This translates into CATLAGGLTDTQYF. V and J are TRBV10-3 and TRBJ2-3; TRBD2 agrees at 11 bases. Trimming removed 10 bases from V and 3 bases from J; junction bases left unmatched: 6. The CDR3 spans 14 residues. The germline gives CDR1 ENHRY, CDR2 SYGVKD.

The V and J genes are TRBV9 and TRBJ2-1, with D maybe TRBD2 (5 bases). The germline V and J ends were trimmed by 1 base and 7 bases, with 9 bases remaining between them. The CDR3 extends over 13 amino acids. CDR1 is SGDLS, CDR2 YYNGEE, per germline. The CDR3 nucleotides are TGTGCCAGCAGCGTAAGAGGGTTAAATGAGCAGTTCTTC. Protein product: CASSVRGLNEQFF.

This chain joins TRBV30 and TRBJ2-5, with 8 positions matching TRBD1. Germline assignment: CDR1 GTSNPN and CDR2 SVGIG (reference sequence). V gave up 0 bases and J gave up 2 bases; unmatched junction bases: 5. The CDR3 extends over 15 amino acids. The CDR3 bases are TGTGCCTGGAGTGTTCGGACAGGGTGGCAAGAGACCCAGTACTTC. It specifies CAWSVRTGWQETQYF.

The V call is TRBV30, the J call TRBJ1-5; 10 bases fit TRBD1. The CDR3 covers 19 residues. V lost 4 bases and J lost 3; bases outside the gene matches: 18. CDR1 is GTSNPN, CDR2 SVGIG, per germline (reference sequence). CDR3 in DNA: TGTGCCTGGACCCAAGAGGGGGGACAGGGGACTTTGGACAATCAGCCCCAGCATTTT. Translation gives CAWTQEGGQGTLDNQPQHF. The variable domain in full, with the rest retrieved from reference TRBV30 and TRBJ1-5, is SQTIHQWPATLVQPVGSPLSLECTVEGTSNPNLYWYRQAAGRGLQLLFYSVGIGQISSEVPQNLSASRPQDRQFILSSKKLLLSDSGFYLCAWTQEGGQGTLDNQPQHFGDGTRLSIL.

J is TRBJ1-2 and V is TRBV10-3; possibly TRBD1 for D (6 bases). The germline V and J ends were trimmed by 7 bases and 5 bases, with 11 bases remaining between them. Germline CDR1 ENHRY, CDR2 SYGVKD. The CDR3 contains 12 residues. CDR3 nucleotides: TGTGCCATCACTCCAGGGGATTATGGCTACACCTTC. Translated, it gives CAITPGDYGYTF.

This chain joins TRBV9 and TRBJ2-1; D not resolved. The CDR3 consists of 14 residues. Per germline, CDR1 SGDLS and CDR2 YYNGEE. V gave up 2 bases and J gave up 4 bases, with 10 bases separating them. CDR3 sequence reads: CASSVGGQYNEQFF. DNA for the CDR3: TGTGCCAGCAGCGTCGGTGGGCAATACAATGAGCAGTTCTTC.

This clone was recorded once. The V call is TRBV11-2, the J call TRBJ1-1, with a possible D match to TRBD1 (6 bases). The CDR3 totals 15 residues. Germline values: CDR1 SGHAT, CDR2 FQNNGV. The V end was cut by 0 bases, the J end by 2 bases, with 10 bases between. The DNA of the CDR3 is TGTGCCAGCAGCTTAGAACGGGGACAAAACACTGAAGCTTTCTTT. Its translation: CASSLERGQNTEAFF.

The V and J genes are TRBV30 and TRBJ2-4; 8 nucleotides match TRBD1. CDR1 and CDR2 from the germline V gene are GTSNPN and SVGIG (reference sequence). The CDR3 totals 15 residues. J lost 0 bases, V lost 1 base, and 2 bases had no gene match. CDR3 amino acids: CAWSARGRAKNIQYF. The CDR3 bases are TGTGCCTGGAGTGCCAGGGGGCGAGCCAAAAACATTCAGTACTTC.

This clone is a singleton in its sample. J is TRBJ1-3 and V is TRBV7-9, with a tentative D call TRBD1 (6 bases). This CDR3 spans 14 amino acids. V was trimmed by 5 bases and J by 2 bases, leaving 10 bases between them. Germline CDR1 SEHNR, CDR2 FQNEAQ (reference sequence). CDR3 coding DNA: TGTGCCAGCAGCCCTCGGACAGCTGGAAACACCATATATTTT. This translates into CASSPRTAGNTIYF.

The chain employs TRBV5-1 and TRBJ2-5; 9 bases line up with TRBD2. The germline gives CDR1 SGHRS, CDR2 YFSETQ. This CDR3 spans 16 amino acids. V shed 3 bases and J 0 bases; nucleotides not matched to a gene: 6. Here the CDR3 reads CASSSPSGDYQETQYF. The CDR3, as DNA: TGCGCCAGCAGCTCCCCTAGCGGGGATTACCAAGAGACCCAGTACTTC. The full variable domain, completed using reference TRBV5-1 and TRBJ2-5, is KAGVTQTPRYLIKTRGQQVTLSCSPISGHRSVSWYQQTPGQGLQFLFEYFSETQRNKGNFPGRFSGRQFSNSRSEMNVSTLELGDSALYLCASSSPSGDYQETQYFGPGTRLLVL.